This is a list of T cell receptor beta chains from one sample in a study of cytomegalovirus exposure and HLA in healthy donors. TCRdb's table, derived via immunoSEQ multiplex PCR, lists solely in-frame clones and lacks some. This sample has 210,000 or so clones, with more than 60% found just once. The specimen sequenced was PBMCs. Receptors originate from a woman between 55 and 75 years old in good health and CMV-seropositive. Both conserved end residues are part of each CDR3. D genes are given only for firm matches.

V gene	D gene	J gene	CDR3 protein
TRBV6-5	TRBD1	TRBJ1-2	CASRRQGIYYGYTF
TRBV7-8	TRBD2	TRBJ2-1	CASSSGNNEQFF
TRBV7-9	TRBD1	TRBJ1-2	CASSLGGQEKKGYTF
TRBV5-8	-	TRBJ2-5	CASSLVRVAKETQYF
TRBV5-6	-	TRBJ1-4	CASSLGKGGYNANEKLFF
TRBV7-9	-	TRBJ1-2	CSSSRQDYGYTF
TRBV9	-	TRBJ1-2	CASSAQSGGAGYGYTF
TRBV9	-	TRBJ1-3	CASSERTRGNTIYF
TRBV7-9	TRBD2	TRBJ2-7	CSSSLALASGGLSYEQYF
TRBV2	-	TRBJ1-4	CASRPGSTNEKLFF
TRBV7-9	TRBD1	TRBJ1-2	CASSLGQGFGYTF
TRBV27	-	TRBJ2-2	CASTLTGGETGELFF
TRBV5-4	TRBD2	TRBJ2-2	CATLAGTGELFF
TRBV7-9	-	TRBJ1-2	CASSLSYGYTF
TRBV19	TRBD1	TRBJ1-2	CASSILGTGLYGYTF
TRBV7-2	TRBD1	TRBJ1-2	CASSPTVRGHGYTF
TRBV5-1	TRBD1	TRBJ2-2	CASSSTGAGSGELFF
TRBV5-1	-	TRBJ1-5	CASSLGHDNQPQHF
TRBV6-6	-	TRBJ1-5	CASCRGDGNQPQHF
TRBV6-1	TRBD1	TRBJ2-3	CASRRSGQGDNTQYF
TRBV7-9	-	TRBJ2-1	CSSRGLYNEQFF
TRBV7-3	TRBD2	TRBJ2-1	CASSATSGGYNEQFF
TRBV5-1	-	TRBJ2-7	CASSFVNQGFSYEQYF
TRBV5-1	-	TRBJ2-3	CASSLGGRGTDTQYF
TRBV15	TRBD1	TRBJ2-1	CATSRDRDRGRSYGEQFF
TRBV5-1	TRBD2	TRBJ2-3	CASSRDYFSTDTQYF